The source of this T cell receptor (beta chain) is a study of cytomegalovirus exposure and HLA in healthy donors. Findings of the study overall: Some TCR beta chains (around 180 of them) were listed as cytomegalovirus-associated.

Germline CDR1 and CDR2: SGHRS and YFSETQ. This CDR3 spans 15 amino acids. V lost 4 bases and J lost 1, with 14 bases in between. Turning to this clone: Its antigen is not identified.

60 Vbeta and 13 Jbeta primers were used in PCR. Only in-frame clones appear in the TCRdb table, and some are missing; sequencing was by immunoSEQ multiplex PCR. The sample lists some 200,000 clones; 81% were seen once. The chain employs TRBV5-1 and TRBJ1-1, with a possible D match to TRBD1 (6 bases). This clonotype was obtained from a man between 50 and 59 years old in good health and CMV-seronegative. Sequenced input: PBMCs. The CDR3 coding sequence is TGCGCCAGCAGCCCCGGGACAATCACGAACACTGAAGCTTTCTTT. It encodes CASSPGTITNTEAFF.